These T cell receptor beta chains were read from a single sample in a study of T cell repertoires in cytomegalovirus infection. MiXCR, applied by TCRdb to the reads, yields one record per CDR3 protein. The profile shows fewer than 700,000 distinct CDR3 sequences, 20% to 30% of them singletons. The sample consisted of CD8+ T cells from PBMCs. The receptors were sampled from a human donor in good health (CMV status not recorded). Some clones in this sample may be carry-over from other donors' samples. Each CDR3 is given with its conserved first and last residue. D genes are given only for firm matches. Not every row has a clone size; where given, it reads once, few, many or a size class.

d_call j_call clone_size v_call cdr3_nt cdr3_aa
NA TRBJ1-4 few TRBV20-1 TGCAGTGCCATTTACTCGGGGTTCCTGGTTAACGAAAAACTGTTTTTT CSAIYSGFLVNEKLFF
NA TRBJ2-7 NA TRBV10-3 TGTGCCATCAGTGAGTCGGGGTCGGGGGGCTTGTTCTACGAGCAGTACTTC CAISESGSGGLFYEQYF
TRBD1 TRBJ1-5 NA TRBV6-5 TGTGCCAGCACCCAGTTACAGGGGGCTCAGCCCCAGCATTTT CASTQLQGAQPQHF
TRBD2 TRBJ2-7 NA TRBV12-3/TRBV12-4 TGTGCCAGCAGTTTTAGCGGGGCCACCTACGAGCAGTACTTC CASSFSGATYEQYF
NA TRBJ1-2 few TRBV20-1 TGCAGTGCTAGAGATGCGGGGGACCACTATGGCTACACCTTC CSARDAGDHYGYTF
TRBD1 TRBJ1-1 many TRBV20-1 TGCAGTGCTAGTCGGGACAGGGGCGCCACTGAAGCTTTCTTT CSASRDRGATEAFF
NA TRBJ2-1 many TRBV7-2 TGTGCCAGCAGCCTTACAGGGTCCCTCTACAATGAGCAGTTCTTC CASSLTGSLYNEQFF
TRBD2 TRBJ2-3 many TRBV7-9 TGTGCCAGCAGCCCTTCGGGGGGGGCCGTGGACGGCACCGGCACAGATACGCAGTATTTT CASSPSGGAVDGTGTDTQYF
NA TRBJ2-1 NA TRBV2 TGTGCCAGCAGTGATTGGGCAGTTTACAATGAGCAGTTCTTC CASSDWAVYNEQFF
NA TRBJ1-1 few TRBV5-6 TGTGCCAGCAGCTTGGCCGTAACGACTGAAGCTTTCTTT CASSLAVTTEAFF
TRBD2 TRBJ2-1 many TRBV7-8 TGTGCCAGCAGCCCACTAGCGGTTAACAATGAGCAGTTCTTC CASSPLAVNNEQFF
TRBD1 TRBJ1-2 NA TRBV20-1 TGCAGTGCTAGAGCCGGGACAGGGGGCTCTGAAGCTAACTATGGCTACACCTTC CSARAGTGGSEANYGYTF
NA TRBJ2-1 few TRBV7-6 TGTGCCAGCAGCTCCCCCGAGTGGCAGGATCCACAATCATACAATGAGCAGTTCTTC CASSSPEWQDPQSYNEQFF
TRBD1 TRBJ1-1 many TRBV7-6 TGTGCCAGCAGCTTAGCTTCAGGGGGCGGGGGAGCTTTCTTT CASSLASGGGGAFF
TRBD2 TRBJ2-1 many TRBV19 TGTGCCAGTAGTATAGCAGGACTAGCGGGGGACAATGAGCAGTTCTTC CASSIAGLAGDNEQFF
NA TRBJ2-6 many TRBV5-1 TGCGCCAGCAGCCCCCGGATCTCTGGGGCCAACGTCCTGACTTTC CASSPRISGANVLTF
NA TRBJ2-1 few TRBV19 TGTGCCAGTAGTATGGGGACAATGTACGTTGTGGATGAGCAGTTCTTC CASSMGTMYVVDEQFF
TRBD1 TRBJ1-2 many TRBV12-3/TRBV12-4 TGTGCCAGCAGTTTGTCCCTGGGTGGGACAGGCCCCGTTGAAGGTTATGGCTACACCTTC CASSLSLGGTGPVEGYGYTF
TRBD1 TRBJ1-2 few TRBV29-1 TGCAGCGTTGTAAGTTCGACACCACGGACAGGGTTTTCCTATGGCTACACCTTC CSVVSSTPRTGFSYGYTF
NA TRBJ2-5 NA TRBV12-3/TRBV12-4 TGTGCCAGCAGCCTTCCTTCAGACTGGTACCAAGAGACCCAGTACTTC CASSLPSDWYQETQYF
NA TRBJ2-1 NA TRBV2 TGTGCCAGCACCCCGTCGCTAGCAACCCGATACAATGAGCAGTTCTTC CASTPSLATRYNEQFF
TRBD2 TRBJ2-3 NA TRBV12-3/TRBV12-4 TGTGCCAACAGTCCCCGTGCTAGCGGGGGGCCGTATACGCAGTATTTT CANSPRASGGPYTQYF
NA TRBJ1-1 few TRBV25-1 TGTGCCAGCAGTGTGAGGTTTTCTGAAGCTTTCTTT CASSVRFSEAFF
TRBD2 TRBJ2-2 many TRBV7-8 TGTGCCAGCAGCTTGACTAGCCCCTCGAGGGACGGGGAGCTGTTTTTT CASSLTSPSRDGELFF
NA TRBJ2-7 NA TRBV6-1 TGTGCCAGCAGTGAAAAGGGGTCGACCTACGAGCAGTACTTC CASSEKGSTYEQYF
NA TRBJ2-7 NA TRBV29-1 TGCAGCGTTTTCCCAGTCGGACAGCCCTCTGAAGGTTACGAGCAGTACTTC CSVFPVGQPSEGYEQYF
NA TRBJ2-2 many TRBV6-2/TRBV6-3 TGTGCCAGCAGTTACTCGATCCAGGCGAACGGCGGGGAGCTGTTTTTT CASSYSIQANGGELFF
NA TRBJ2-5 NA TRBV28 TGTGCCAGCAGGGCCCCGGGCCCCAGAGTCCAAGAGACCCAGTACTTC CASRAPGPRVQETQYF
NA TRBJ2-4 many TRBV27 TGTGCCAGCAGTCCCTGGGCGGGTAACATTCAGTACTTC CASSPWAGNIQYF
NA TRBJ1-5 NA TRBV14 TGTGCCAGCAGCTTGGTGGCTGATCAGCCCCAGCATTTT CASSLVADQPQHF
TRBD1 TRBJ2-7 few TRBV7-6 TGTGCCAGCAGCTTAGCAGGCCAGGGGGCTCCCTACGAGCAGTACTTC CASSLAGQGAPYEQYF
NA TRBJ2-3 NA TRBV28 TGTGCCAGCAGTTTTGACAGTTTGGGCACAGATACGCAGTATTTT CASSFDSLGTDTQYF
NA TRBJ2-7 NA TRBV6-2/TRBV6-3 TGTGCCAGCGTACAGGGAGCGGACGAGCAGTACTTC CASVQGADEQYF
TRBD2 TRBJ2-1 NA TRBV9 TGTGCCAGCAGCCAGACTAGCGGCTCCTACAATGAGCAGTTCTTC CASSQTSGSYNEQFF
NA TRBJ1-5 NA TRBV7-9 TGTGCCAGCAGCTTAGCCACACAATCGTTTAATCAGCCCCAGCATTTT CASSLATQSFNQPQHF
NA TRBJ1-4 NA TRBV7-9 TGTGCCAGCAGCCTCTATCCTCGGTGGGATGAAAAACTGTTTTTT CASSLYPRWDEKLFF
NA TRBJ1-4 many TRBV6-5 TGTGCCAGCAGTTACACGTGGAGTTCAACTAATGAAAAACTGTTTTTT CASSYTWSSTNEKLFF
TRBD1 TRBJ1-5 NA TRBV5-5 TGTGCCAGCAGCCGACAGGGGGGGTCCAATCAGCCCCAGCATTTT CASSRQGGSNQPQHF
NA TRBJ2-7 NA TRBV6-6 TGTGCCAGCAGTTACTCGGACAGTGACTCGAACTACGAGCAGTACTTC CASSYSDSDSNYEQYF
NA TRBJ1-2 NA TRBV19 TGTGCCAGTAGTGACCGGTTCTATGGCTACACCTTC CASSDRFYGYTF